Below, 31 T cell receptor beta chains from the same sample are listed, as sequenced in a study of T cell responses to AZD1222 COVID-19 vaccine. The protocol was immunoSEQ multiplex PCR, while the TCRdb copy is restricted to in-frame clones and leaves out a portion. This sample has around 140,000 clones, with 75% to 90% found just once. The material was peripheral blood, obtained on day 0 of AZD1222 vaccination. These receptors originate from an adult in good health.

The rearrangement joins TRBV7-2 to TRBJ1-2; D ambiguous. V was clipped by 3 bases and J by 2 bases, with 10 bases between them. The CDR3 covers 14 residues. Germline V gene sequence: CDR1 SGHTA, CDR2 FQGNSA. CDR3 protein: CASSLSSENYGYTF. The CDR3 nucleotides read TGTGCCAGCAGCTTGAGTTCGGAGAACTATGGCTACACCTTC.

The rearrangement joins TRBV28 to TRBJ2-7, with D possibly being TRBD1 (5 bases). The CDR3 runs to 12 residues. CDR1 is MDHEN, CDR2 SYDVKM, per germline. V was shortened by 5 bases and J by 3 bases, with 8 bases between the two germline ends. DNA for the CDR3: TGTGCCAGCAGTCTAAGGGGCTACGAGCAGTACTTC. It translates to CASSLRGYEQYF.

CDR3: CASSLANVGPTEAFF. Here the CDR3 DNA reads TGCGCCAGCAGCTTGGCCAACGTGGGGCCCACTGAAGCTTTCTTT. The gene calls are TRBV5-1 and TRBJ1-1, with a possible D match to TRBD1 (5 bases). V gave up 0 bases and J gave up 4 bases, with 13 bases separating them. This CDR3 is built from 15 residues. Looked up from germline, CDR1 is SGHRS and CDR2 is YFSETQ.

The J gene is TRBJ2-5, the V gene TRBV6-5; 8 bases line up with TRBD1. Germline V gene sequence: CDR1 MNHEY, CDR2 SVGAGI. Trimming at V came to 3 bases and at J to 4 bases, leaving 4 bases not matched to a gene. The CDR3 runs to 14 residues. The CDR3 reads CASSYQGAGETQYF. DNA for the CDR3: TGTGCCAGCAGTTATCAGGGGGCGGGAGAGACCCAGTACTTC.

V usage is TRBV11-2 and J usage is TRBJ1-6; the D gene is possibly TRBD1 (6 bases). The length of the CDR3 is 15 residues. Trimming took off 6 bases at V and 7 bases at J, with 16 bases between the two ends. Germline V gives CDR1 SGHAT, CDR2 FQNNGV. The CDR3 DNA reads TGTGCCAGCAGGCATATAACAGGGAAAAATTCACCCCTCCACTTT. Translation: CASRHITGKNSPLHF.

The chain employs TRBV30 and TRBJ1-5; D is perhaps TRBD1 (5 bases). CDR3 length: 15 amino acids. Per the germline V gene, CDR1 is GTSNPN and CDR2 is SVGIG (reference sequence). Trimming took off 2 bases at V and 9 bases at J, with 20 bases between the two ends. The CDR3 sequence is CAWSFPGPGARPQHF. CDR3 DNA: TGTGCCTGGAGTTTTCCGGGACCTGGGGCAAGGCCCCAGCATTTT.

This chain links TRBV20-1 with TRBJ1-5; D unresolved. V was cut by 3 bases and J by 6 bases, with 12 bases left in between. The germline CDR1 and CDR2 sequences are DFQATT and SNEGSKA (reference sequence). This CDR3 is built from 13 residues. The CDR3: CSASGPEGQPQHF. In nucleotides, the CDR3 is TGCAGTGCTAGTGGACCGGAGGGTCAGCCCCAGCATTTT.

The chain couples TRBV20-1 to TRBJ1-4; no definite D call. Germline-derived CDR1 and CDR2 are DFQATT and SNEGSKA (reference sequence). This CDR3 has 14 amino acids. V was cut by 3 bases and J by 5 bases, with 13 bases left in between. The CDR3 protein is CSASRGRRNEKLFF. The CDR3, as DNA: TGCAGTGCTAGTCGGGGAAGAAGAAATGAAAAACTGTTTTTT.

The CDR3 region has the DNA TGTGCCAGCAGCGTAGGGGGATCAACCATCTCCTACAATGAGCAGTTCTTC. Protein: CASSVGGSTISYNEQFF. The chain joins TRBV9 to TRBJ2-1, with D unclear. V was shortened by 0 bases and J by 0 bases, with 13 bases between the two germline ends. This CDR3 contains 17 residues. Germline CDR1 reads SGDLS; CDR2 reads YYNGEE.

The chain carries TRBV4-1 and TRBJ2-1, with 16 bases aligning to TRBD2. V shed 5 bases, J shed 1 base, and the junction held 8 bases outside the gene matches. This CDR3 is built from 19 residues. Germline values: CDR1 MGHRA, CDR2 YSYEKL. CDR3 amino acids: CASSSPGLAGGPSYNEQFF. The DNA for the CDR3 is TGCGCCAGCAGCTCGCCGGGACTAGCGGGAGGGCCTTCCTACAATGAGCAGTTCTTC.

As regards this clone: This sample also contains other DNA sequences that code for the same CDR3. This chain joins TRBV19 and TRBJ1-1, with D unresolved. V lost 3 bases and J lost 3, with 5 bases in between. Germline assignment: CDR1 LNHDA and CDR2 SQIVND (reference sequence). The CDR3 consists of 12 residues. The CDR3 spells CASSIGHTEAFF. Here the CDR3 DNA reads TGTGCCAGTAGTATTGGGCACACTGAAGCTTTCTTT.

The J gene is TRBJ2-7, the V gene TRBV9; either TRBD1 or TRBD2 may fit D (6 bases each). Looked up from germline, CDR1 is SGDLS and CDR2 is YYNGEE. The CDR3 sequence is 12 residues long. V lost 3 bases to trimming and J lost 3 bases, with 7 bases between them. The CDR3 coding sequence is TGTGCCAGCAGCGAGGGGGGCTACGAGCAGTACTTC. It is translated as CASSEGGYEQYF.

V is TRBV10-2 and J is TRBJ1-6, with D uncertain. V lost 0 bases, J lost 8 bases, and 5 bases lay in between. Germline-derived CDR1 and CDR2 are WSHSY and SAAADI. This CDR3 contains 13 residues. CDR3 sequence (DNA): TGCGCCAGCAGTGAGTCGTACGATTCACCCCTCCACTTT. Residues: CASSESYDSPLHF.

The chain couples TRBV7-8 to TRBJ1-1; D is uncertain. The ends were cut back, 3 bases at V and 0 bases at J, with 14 bases in the middle. CDR3 length: 16 amino acids. Germline CDR1 and CDR2: SGHVS and FQNEAQ. The CDR3 here is CASSFERTGLNTEAFF. The CDR3 region has the DNA TGTGCCAGCAGCTTCGAAAGGACGGGCTTGAACACTGAAGCTTTCTTT.

The genes are TRBV19 and TRBJ1-6, with a possible D match to TRBD1 (5 bases). The CDR3 sequence is 16 residues long. Trimming stripped 3 bases from V and 6 bases from J, with 15 bases between. Germline values: CDR1 LNHDA, CDR2 SQIVND (reference sequence). The CDR3 reads CASSIGGANSNSPLHF. Written as DNA, the CDR3 is TGTGCCAGTAGTATCGGGGGAGCCAACAGTAATTCACCCCTCCACTTT.

J is TRBJ1-2 and V is TRBV29-1; D might be TRBD1 (6 bases). V gave up 7 bases and J gave up 3 bases, with 9 bases separating them. Germline CDR1 and CDR2: SQVTM and ANQGSEA. The length of the CDR3 is 11 residues. This CDR3 is CSARTDYGYTF. The CDR3 region has the DNA TGCAGCGCCCGGACAGACTATGGCTACACCTTC.

The rearrangement joins TRBV6-5 to TRBJ2-1, with 10 bases lining up with TRBD2. After removal of 6 bases from V and 6 bases from J, the junction contained 8 bases not matched to a gene. The CDR3 contains 15 residues. Germline loops: CDR1 MNHEY, CDR2 SVGAGI. The CDR3 DNA is TGTGCCAGCAGATCTAGCGGGAGAAGTCCCAATGAGCAGTTCTTC. Translated: CASRSSGRSPNEQFF.

The chain recombines TRBV27 with TRBJ1-6, with D hard to call. Trimming removed 0 bases at V and 1 base at J, with 7 bases between. The germline CDR1 and CDR2 sequences are MNHEY and SMNVEV (reference sequence). The CDR3 spans 16 residues. This chain's CDR3 is CASSLSGRSYNSPLHF. The DNA of the CDR3 is TGTGCCAGCAGTTTATCAGGGAGGTCCTATAATTCACCCCTCCACTTT.

The V gene is TRBV5-6, the J gene TRBJ1-6; TRBD1 agrees at 7 bases. This CDR3 is built from 15 residues. Germline V lookup: CDR1 SGHDT, CDR2 YYEEEE. The ends lost 0 bases at V and 7 bases at J; junction bases unmatched: 4. For the CDR3, the DNA is TGTGCCAGCAGCTTGGGACAGGGTTGGAATTCACCCCTCCACTTT. This translates into CASSLGQGWNSPLHF.

The chain couples TRBV5-1 to TRBJ2-2; 10 bases are a match to TRBD2. With V trimmed by 4 bases and J by 7 bases, 13 bases remained unmatched. The CDR3 spans 17 residues. Germline V gene lookup returns CDR1 SGHRS and CDR2 YFSETQ. Here the CDR3 reads CASSASPLAGVVGELFF. CDR3 nucleotides: TGCGCCAGCAGCGCAAGCCCCCTAGCGGGAGTGGTCGGGGAGCTGTTTTTT.

The CDR3 region has the DNA TGCGCCAGCAATCCTACGACAGGGTGGGAGACCCAGTACTTC. The encoded protein is CASNPTTGWETQYF. The rearrangement uses TRBV5-1 and TRBJ2-5; 7 bases align to TRBD1. The CDR3 totals 14 residues. V dropped 6 bases and J dropped 5; count of bases not matched to a gene: 10. Germline V gene lookup returns CDR1 SGHRS and CDR2 YFSETQ.

The chain is built from TRBV5-4 and TRBJ1-1, with D hard to call. Germline CDR1 reads SGHNT; CDR2 reads YYREEE (reference sequence). V lost 4 bases and J lost 1, with 14 bases in between. CDR3 length equals 15 residues. The CDR3 nucleotides read TGTGCCAGCAGCCCGGACGGTATAGGGAACACTGAAGCTTTCTTT. Protein sequence: CASSPDGIGNTEAFF.

The chain couples TRBV7-2 to TRBJ2-5; D may be TRBD2 (5 bases). Germline V lookup: CDR1 SGHTA, CDR2 FQGNSA. CDR3 length equals 14 residues. V was pared by 1 base and J by 4 bases, with 10 bases between. In DNA, the CDR3 is TGTGCCAGCAGCTTAGTACTAGTAGTAGAGACCCAGTACTTC. The encoded protein is CASSLVLVVETQYF.

The chain couples TRBV14 to TRBJ2-5; D gene uncertain. Germline assignment: CDR1 SGHDN and CDR2 FVKESK. Trimming stripped 3 bases from V and 0 bases from J, with 5 bases between. This CDR3 comprises 13 residues. For the CDR3, the DNA is TGTGCCAGCAGCCATTCGTACCAAGAGACCCAGTACTTC. It codes for CASSHSYQETQYF.

Only one count was recorded for this clone. The J gene is TRBJ1-2, the V gene TRBV6-5; D is uncertain. From germline, CDR1 is MNHEY and CDR2 SVGAGI. V was shortened by 7 bases and J by 1 base, with 7 bases between the two germline ends. The length of the CDR3 is 12 residues. DNA for the CDR3: TGTGCCAGCAATCGGTTTAACTATGGCTACACCTTC. It yields the protein CASNRFNYGYTF.

The chain couples TRBV30 to TRBJ1-5, with D tentatively TRBD1 (5 bases). The CDR3 covers 14 residues. Trimming stripped 0 bases from V and 7 bases from J, with 13 bases between. The germline gives CDR1 GTSNPN, CDR2 SVGIG (reference sequence). Here the CDR3 DNA reads TGTGCCTGGAGTGTACTTGGGACTGAACAGCCCCAGCATTTT. Protein sequence: CAWSVLGTEQPQHF.

The rearrangement links TRBV19 to TRBJ1-2; no reliable D call. This CDR3 contains 11 residues. CDR1 is LNHDA and CDR2 is SQIVND in the germline V gene (reference sequence). Between the trimmed V and J ends, which lost 9 bases and 8 bases, there was a span of 13 bases. Here the CDR3 reads CASSGGNGYTF. In DNA, the CDR3 is TGTGCCAGCTCGGGAGGGAACGGCTACACCTTC.

This chain links TRBV3-1 (or the pseudogene TRBV3-2) with TRBJ2-3; TRBD2 agrees at 16 bases. The CDR3 loop spans 21 amino acids. With 1 base clipped from V and 4 bases from J, the junction kept 14 bases outside the gene matches. Germline V gene sequence: CDR1 LGHDT, CDR2 YNNKEL (reference sequence). The CDR3 DNA follows: TGTGCCAGCAGCCAAGCGCGTTCGGGACTAGCGGGGGGGCCTCCCCCAGATACGCAGTATTTT. Amino acid sequence: CASSQARSGLAGGPPPDTQYF.

This chain uses TRBV5-1 with TRBJ2-1, with 8 positions matching TRBD1. The V gene's germline CDR1 is SGHRS and CDR2 YFSETQ. This CDR3 region has 15 residues. Unmatched junction bases numbered 7, after V lost 0 bases and J lost 8 bases. CDR3: CASSLVSGGLDEQFF. The CDR3 nucleotides are TGCGCCAGCAGCTTGGTTTCAGGGGGCCTAGATGAGCAGTTCTTC.

The chain recombines TRBV6-6 with TRBJ1-2, with 7 positions matching TRBD1. In germline, CDR1 is MNHNY, CDR2 SVGAGI (reference sequence). V was clipped by 10 bases and J by 4 bases; unmatched bases: 21. The CDR3 loop spans 17 amino acids. CDR3 residues: CATSRFNPWTGPYGYTF. The CDR3 DNA reads as TGTGCCACCAGCCGATTTAACCCTTGGACAGGCCCCTATGGCTACACCTTC.

The V call is TRBV11-2, the J call TRBJ2-1; possibly TRBD2 for D (6 bases). Germline-derived CDR1 and CDR2 are SGHAT and FQNNGV. V lost 5 bases to trimming and J lost 9 bases, with 20 bases between them. The CDR3 runs 15 residues. The CDR3 protein is CASSPPAGGAGEQFF. Written as DNA, the CDR3 is TGTGCCAGCAGCCCCCCGGCTGGAGGGGCCGGTGAGCAGTTCTTC.